The rows below give T cell receptor beta chains drawn from one sample of a study of blood T cell repertoires in COVID-19. The repertoire was sequenced with immunoSEQ multiplex PCR; TCRdb's copy has only in-frame clones and lacks some. This sample has about 490,000 clones, with approximately 85% found just once. Input material: peripheral blood. Source of these receptors: a human donor in a cohort sampled during active COVID-19. CDR3s include the opening cysteine and the closing phenylalanine or tryptophan. Fields, in order: V gene, clone size, J gene, D gene, CDR3 DNA, CDR3 protein. The D gene is left open where the match is weak. Size is stated for part of the rows, as once, few or many counts, or as a class when the clone is expanded.

TRBV5-4	.	TRBJ2-6	TRBD1	TGTGCCAGCAGCTTAGGACAGGGTTGGGCCAACGTCCTGACTTTC	CASSLGQGWANVLTF
TRBV9	.	TRBJ2-2	TRBD1	TGTGCCAGCAGCGCCGGGACAGGGACCACCGGGGAGCTGTTTTTT	CASSAGTGTTGELFF
TRBV11-2	.	TRBJ2-1	TRBD1	TGTGCCAGCAGATTGGGGACAGGGGGCAACGATTGGTACAATGAGCAGTTCTTC	CASRLGTGGNDWYNEQFF
TRBV27	.	TRBJ2-3	TRBD1	TGTGCCAGCAGTACGGGACAGTTTAGCACAGATACGCAGTATTTT	CASSTGQFSTDTQYF
TRBV7-3	.	TRBJ1-1	.	TGTGCCAGCAGCCTCTACACCAGACTCAACACTGAAGCTTTCTTT	CASSLYTRLNTEAFF
TRBV7-9	.	TRBJ2-7	TRBD2	TGTGCCAGCAGCTTATCAGCGGGAGGGCCTGACGAGCAGTACTTC	CASSLSAGGPDEQYF
TRBV24-1	.	TRBJ1-2	TRBD1	TGTGCCGCAGGGGGGAACTATGGCTACACCTTC	CAAGGNYGYTF
TRBV7-7	.	TRBJ2-1	TRBD1	TGTGCTAGCAGCTTACTTCGTACAGGGGGCTACAATGAGCAGTTCTTC	CASSLLRTGGYNEQFF
TRBV7-2	.	TRBJ2-2	.	TGTGCCAGCAGCTTAACGGGTCAGACGAACACCGGGGAGCTGTTTTTT	CASSLTGQTNTGELFF
TRBV15	.	TRBJ2-2	.	TGTGCCACCAGCCGTGACAACGCGAACACCGGGGAGCTGTTTTTT	CATSRDNANTGELFF
TRBV11-2	.	TRBJ2-2	TRBD2	TGTGCCAGCAGCTTAGATGCGGGACTAGCGGGAAAAACCGGGGAGCTGTTTTTT	CASSLDAGLAGKTGELFF
TRBV19	few	TRBJ1-4	.	TGTGCCAGTAGAAGAGGGGGAGTAGATGAAAAACTGTTTTTT	CASRRGGVDEKLFF
TRBV5-6	.	TRBJ1-1	TRBD1	TGTGCCAGCAGCTTGGCATGGTCGGGACAGCCGAACACTGAAGCTTTCTTT	CASSLAWSGQPNTEAFF
TRBV19	.	TRBJ2-7	.	TGTGCCAGTAGTATAGGAGGGGGCTACGAGCAGTACTTC	CASSIGGGYEQYF
TRBV28	.	TRBJ1-2	.	TGTGCCAGCAGTTTAGGAGGGTGGGGCTATGGCTACACCTTC	CASSLGGWGYGYTF
TRBV19	.	TRBJ2-2	TRBD1	TGTGCCAGTACCAGGGGGCGAACCGGGGAGCTGTTTTTT	CASTRGRTGELFF
TRBV11-1	few	TRBJ1-1	.	TGTGCCAGCAGCCGCGACAGAGATGAAGCTTTCTTT	CASSRDRDEAFF
TRBV11-3	few	TRBJ2-1	.	TGTGCCAGCAGCTTAGATGGGACTCCAATCCGGGAGCAGTTCTTC	CASSLDGTPIREQFF
TRBV18	.	TRBJ2-7	TRBD2	TGTGCCAGCTCATCCACTGTAGCGGGAGCGGGCGAGCAGTACTTC	CASSSTVAGAGEQYF
TRBV5-1	.	TRBJ2-7	.	TGCGCCAGCAGCTTGGGGGGGACACAACCCGGGGAGCAGTACTTC	CASSLGGTQPGEQYF
TRBV23-1	once	TRBJ2-7	TRBD2	TGCGCCAGCAGTCAAGGACTAGCGGAAGGCCACGAGCAGTACTTC	CASSQGLAEGHEQYF
TRBV29-1	.	TRBJ2-1	TRBD2	TGCAGCGTTAGACTAGCGGGAGCCTCCTACAATGAGCAGTTCTTC	CSVRLAGASYNEQFF
TRBV3-1/TRBV3-2	few	TRBJ2-3	TRBD2	TGTGCCAGCAGCCAAGATGTAGAGCGGGAGGTCGGAGGAGAAGATACGCAGTATTTT	CASSQDVEREVGGEDTQYF
TRBV5-1	.	TRBJ2-1	TRBD1	TGCGCCAGCAGCTTGGAATGGGACAGCAATGAGCAGTTCTTC	CASSLEWDSNEQFF
TRBV5-1	.	TRBJ2-3	TRBD2	TGCGCCAGCAGCTTGGTAGCGGGAGCGGGGGATACGCAGTATTTT	CASSLVAGAGDTQYF
TRBV7-3	.	TRBJ2-2	.	TGTGCCAGCAGCTTCGTGAGCGGCGCGAACACCGGGGAGCTGTTTTTT	CASSFVSGANTGELFF
TRBV12-3/TRBV12-4	.	TRBJ2-5	.	TGTGCCAGCAGTCTGGGGAGCCAAGAGACCCAGTACTTC	CASSLGSQETQYF
TRBV12-5	.	TRBJ2-3	TRBD2	TGTGCTAGTGGTTTGGTACGGGAGGGCCTCTACACAGATACGCAGTATTTT	CASGLVREGLYTDTQYF
TRBV24-1	.	TRBJ2-3	.	TGTGCCACCAGTGGACAGGGAGGAGATACGCAGTATTTT	CATSGQGGDTQYF
TRBV6-5	.	TRBJ2-7	TRBD1	TGTGCCAGCAGGACCACCGGGACAGTGCCCTTTGAGCAGTACTTC	CASRTTGTVPFEQYF
TRBV4-1	.	TRBJ2-1	TRBD2	TGCGCCAGCAGCACAAAGGAGAGGACTAGCGGGATTACGTCCTACAATGAGCAGTTCTTC	CASSTKERTSGITSYNEQFF
TRBV7-9	.	TRBJ1-3	.	TGTGCCAGCAGCTTATGGAGGGACTCTGGAAACACCATATATTTT	CASSLWRDSGNTIYF
TRBV5-1	.	TRBJ2-1	.	TGCGCCAGCAGCCCAGTTGCGGATGAGCAGTTCTTC	CASSPVADEQFF
TRBV4-2	.	TRBJ1-6	.	TGTGCCAGCAGTCCCGAACGGGGGGAAGGAAGTAATTCACCCCTCCACTTT	CASSPERGEGSNSPLHF
TRBV10-3	few	TRBJ1-3	.	TGTGCCATCAGTGAGTCTCAGGGTGTGAACACCATATATTTT	CAISESQGVNTIYF
TRBV7-9	.	TRBJ1-1	.	TGTGCCAGCAGCTTAATCGGTGAAGCTTTCTTT	CASSLIGEAFF
TRBV5-1	.	TRBJ1-5	.	TGCGCCAGCAGCTTGGTTGGGGGCCCTCAGCCCCAGCATTTT	CASSLVGGPQPQHF
TRBV9	.	TRBJ1-1	.	TGTGCCAGCAGCGTGATACCTGCAACGGACACTGAAGCTTTCTTT	CASSVIPATDTEAFF
TRBV14	.	TRBJ2-5	TRBD1	TGTGCCAGCAGCCAAGGAACAGGGGTCAGAGAGACCCAGTACTTC	CASSQGTGVRETQYF
TRBV2	.	TRBJ1-3	.	TGTGCCAGCCAATTTCTTCAGGCGGGAAACACCATATATTTT	CASQFLQAGNTIYF
TRBV6-1	.	TRBJ1-2	TRBD1	TGTGCCAGCGCACAGGGGACCTATGGCTACACCTTC	CASAQGTYGYTF
TRBV7-2	.	TRBJ2-1	TRBD1	TGTGCCAGCAGCTTAGAGGGACAGGGTATCAATGAGCAGTTCTTC	CASSLEGQGINEQFF
TRBV7-6	.	TRBJ1-6	.	TGTGCCAGCAGCTTACATGACGGACAGAGGGATAATTCACCCCTCCACTTT	CASSLHDGQRDNSPLHF
TRBV4-1	.	TRBJ2-1	TRBD2	TGCGCCAGCAGCCAAATCTATGGGACTAGCGGCTACAATGAGCAGTTCTTC	CASSQIYGTSGYNEQFF
TRBV3-1/TRBV3-2	.	TRBJ2-4	TRBD1	TGTGCCAGCAGCCGAGGAACAGGGGTTCTAGCCAAAAACATTCAGTACTTC	CASSRGTGVLAKNIQYF
TRBV5-1	.	TRBJ2-4	TRBD2	TGCGCCAGCAGCTTCCCATCGGGGGGAACCAAAAACATTCAGTACTTC	CASSFPSGGTKNIQYF